Below are 19 T cell receptor beta chains sequenced from a single sample in a study of CXCR4 blockade with PD-1 therapy in pancreatic cancer. Only in-frame clones appear in the TCRdb table, and some are missing; sequencing was by immunoSEQ multiplex PCR. Seen here are 3,000 to 4,000 clones, around 50% observed once, and the top ten hold more than 15%. The sequenced sample was tumor tissue. These receptors were obtained from a human donor with pancreatic ductal adenocarcinoma.

V is TRBV28 and J is TRBJ1-3; maybe TRBD1 (6 bases). This CDR3 spans 14 amino acids. Germline V gene sequence: CDR1 MDHEN, CDR2 SYDVKM. With 11 bases removed from V and 5 bases from J, the gap between germline ends came to 19 bases. CDR3 residues: CAVHGGEIRNTIYF. The CDR3 DNA follows: TGTGCCGTCCATGGGGGCGAGATCCGAAACACCATATATTTT.

The chain combines TRBV30 with TRBJ2-7, with 8 bases matching TRBD1. The CDR3 runs to 14 residues. Germline lookup yields CDR1 GTSNPN and CDR2 SVGIG (reference sequence). V was pared by 2 bases and J by 2 bases, with 5 bases of the junction left unmatched. DNA of the CDR3: TGTGCCTGGAGTCCCGGCAGGGGGCCCTACGAGCAGTACTTC. Translation: CAWSPGRGPYEQYF.

The CDR3: CASSASGHLNTEAFF. CDR3 bases: TGTGCCAGTAGTGCGTCGGGACATTTGAACACTGAAGCTTTCTTT. The J gene is TRBJ1-1, the V gene TRBV19; tentatively, D is TRBD1 (6 bases). V was clipped by 5 bases and J by 0 bases, with 13 bases between them. Per germline, CDR1 LNHDA and CDR2 SQIVND (reference sequence). The CDR3 is made up of 15 amino acids.

This clone turned up a few times. The CDR3 here is CASSLAPAPGELFF. The CDR3 bases are TGCGCCAGCAGCTTGGCCCCAGCACCCGGGGAGCTGTTTTTT. The rearrangement joins TRBV5-1 to TRBJ2-2; D is unclear. CDR3 length: 14 amino acids. Germline V gene sequence: CDR1 SGHRS, CDR2 YFSETQ. Trimming stripped 0 bases from V and 6 bases from J, with 9 bases between.

The chain joins TRBV12-5 to TRBJ2-1; D ambiguous. The CDR3 sequence is 12 residues long. Per germline, CDR1 LGHNT and CDR2 FRNRAP. The CDR3 nucleotides read TGTGCCAGCACCATCAGGAAGGATGAGCAGTTCTTC. This translates into CASTIRKDEQFF.

This clone was detected a few times. The V call is TRBV10-3, the J call TRBJ2-5, with D tentatively TRBD2 (6 bases). V was shortened by 0 bases and J by 5 bases, with 16 bases between the two germline ends. Germline lookup yields CDR1 ENHRY and CDR2 SYGVKD. The CDR3 length is 16 residues. Written as DNA, the CDR3 is TGTGCCATCAGTGAGTCGGGGGGTGGCGCGTGGGAGACCCAGTACTTC. Encoded protein: CAISESGGGAWETQYF.

This clone was counted a few times. The chain combines TRBV9 with TRBJ2-3; TRBD2 matches at 9 bases. Unmatched junction bases numbered 4, after V lost 0 bases and J lost 2 bases. Germline V lookup: CDR1 SGDLS, CDR2 YYNGEE. This CDR3 spans 16 amino acids. The CDR3 is CASSVETSGFTDTQYF. CDR3 sequence (DNA): TGTGCCAGCAGCGTAGAGACTAGCGGATTCACAGATACGCAGTATTTT.

In its sample, this clone ranks as medium-sized. The V and J genes are TRBV10-3 and TRBJ1-5; D not certain. V was cut by 2 bases and J by 9 bases, with 17 bases left in between. Germline loops: CDR1 ENHRY, CDR2 SYGVKD. The CDR3 runs 15 residues. The CDR3 reads CAISEVDGAYGPQHF. The CDR3 region has the DNA TGTGCCATCAGTGAGGTCGACGGCGCATATGGGCCCCAGCATTTT.

This clone came up a few times. The chain recombines TRBV6-8 with TRBJ2-2, with 8 positions matching TRBD1. Germline V gene data show CDR1 as MNHGY and CDR2 as SAAAGT. J lost 1 base, V lost 2 bases, and 6 bases had no gene match. The CDR3 has 17 amino acids. The CDR3 DNA reads as TGTGCCAGCAGTTACCCAAGACAGGGGTGGAACACCGGGGAGCTGTTTTTT. Translation gives CASSYPRQGWNTGELFF.

In its sample, this clone was seen a few times. The rearrangement joins TRBV10-1 to TRBJ1-1; unclear D gene. V was clipped by 6 bases and J by 5 bases, with 16 bases between them. Germline V gene lookup returns CDR1 WNHNN and CDR2 SYGVQD (reference sequence). The CDR3 is 14 residues long. The CDR3 sequence is CASSPSLGGTEAFF. The CDR3 DNA reads TGCGCCAGCAGCCCCTCCCTGGGAGGGACTGAAGCTTTCTTT.

The chain is built from TRBV18 and TRBJ2-2, with no clear D. The germline V gene has CDR1 KGHSH and CDR2 LQKENI. Trimming took off 2 bases at V and 4 bases at J, with 5 bases between the two ends. The CDR3 loop spans 13 amino acids. Written as DNA, the CDR3 is TGTGCCAGCTCACCAGGGTTCACCGGGGAGCTGTTTTTT. This sequence encodes CASSPGFTGELFF.

V and J are TRBV30 and TRBJ2-7, with D possibly TRBD2 on 6 matching bases. The germline V gene encodes CDR1 GTSNPN and CDR2 SVGIG (reference sequence). This CDR3 contains 13 residues. V was cut by 5 bases and J by 0 bases, with 11 bases left in between. The CDR3 sequence: CAWAGTDSYEQYF. CDR3 DNA sequence: TGTGCCTGGGCCGGGACTGACTCCTACGAGCAGTACTTC.

Only one count was recorded for this clone. V usage is TRBV11-3 and J usage is TRBJ1-3; a possible D gene is TRBD1 (6 bases). Between the trimmed V and J ends, which lost 7 bases and 2 bases, there was a span of 12 bases. The CDR3 contains 14 residues. Germline CDR1 reads SGHNT; CDR2 reads YENEEA. For the CDR3, the DNA is TGTGCCAGCAAAAGGGACACGCCTGGAAACACCATATATTTT. Translating gives CASKRDTPGNTIYF.

V and J are TRBV6-8 and TRBJ1-1; D possibly corresponds to TRBD1 (5 bases). The CDR3 consists of 12 residues. Germline values: CDR1 MNHGY, CDR2 SAAAGT. V was clipped by 2 bases and J by 10 bases, with 11 bases between them. The DNA of the CDR3 is TGTGCCAGCAGTTACGGCGAGGGGAGAGCTTTCTTT. Translation gives CASSYGEGRAFF.

This sequence joins TRBV6-8 and TRBJ2-6; the D is unclear. The CDR3 loop spans 13 amino acids. In germline, CDR1 is MNHGY, CDR2 SAAAGT. Trimming removed 4 bases from V and 6 bases from J, with 7 bases in between. The DNA of the CDR3 is TGTGCCAGCAGTTCTCTGACGGCCAACGTCCTGACTTTC. Translation: CASSSLTANVLTF.

The chain combines TRBV29-1 with TRBJ2-2, with D perhaps given as TRBD1 or TRBD2 (6 bases each). This CDR3 has 14 amino acids. Trimming removed 6 bases from V and 6 bases from J, with 17 bases in between. Germline V gene data show CDR1 as SQVTM and CDR2 as ANQGSEA. The chain's CDR3 is CSVGGRAKAGELFF. Written as DNA, the CDR3 is TGCAGCGTGGGGGGCAGGGCGAAGGCCGGGGAGCTGTTTTTT.

The chain joins TRBV10-3 to TRBJ2-3; TRBD1 might be the D (6 bases). Trimming removed 10 bases at V and 2 bases at J, with 16 bases between. The CDR3 runs 14 residues. Per germline, CDR1 ENHRY and CDR2 SYGVKD. In nucleotides, the CDR3 is TGTGCCAGCTGCCGGGACACCATCACAGATACGCAGTATTTT. It yields the protein CASCRDTITDTQYF.

The chain joins TRBV30 to TRBJ2-2; tentative D call: TRBD2 (5 bases). There are 13 residues in the CDR3. Trimming took 0 bases from V and 6 from J, leaving 8 bases between them. Germline V gene lookup returns CDR1 GTSNPN and CDR2 SVGIG (reference sequence). CDR3 sequence: CAWSVTEAGELFF. CDR3 nucleotides: TGTGCCTGGAGTGTAACGGAGGCCGGGGAGCTGTTTTTT.

The chain couples TRBV11-3 to TRBJ2-5; D unresolved. CDR1 is SGHNT, CDR2 YENEEA, per germline. Trimming cost V 5 bases and J 5 bases, with 15 bases left between them. The CDR3 consists of 14 residues. The CDR3: CASSRMVTSETQYF. For the CDR3, the DNA is TGTGCCAGCAGCCGGATGGTGACTTCTGAGACCCAGTACTTC.